This T cell receptor (beta chain) was profiled in a study of blood T cell repertoires in COVID-19. In the study overall: The study drew acute and convalescent COVID-19 samples from the United States, Italy and Spain. The analysed material was cDNA or gDNA that came from T cells, B-cell-depleted T cells, or PBMCs.

This clone was seen once. V lost 5 bases and J lost 5; bases outside the gene matches: 9. From germline, CDR1 is SGHRS and CDR2 YFSETQ. CDR3 length equals 14 residues. Study processing details: By means of reference gene primer amplification, nucleated cell counts were estimated. Here immunoSEQ multiplex PCR was the method, and the copy in TCRdb shows in-frame clones only, minus some. For V, J and clone size, that table is used; D and trimming come from the DNA. The sample has a few hundred thousand clones; roughly nine tenths are singletons. Patients at the Seattle site were enrolled during active infection and followed longitudinally.

The receptor was isolated from an older woman with COVID-19, enrolled during active disease. The sequenced sample consisted of peripheral blood. This chain links TRBV5-1 with TRBJ1-2; 7 bases line up with TRBD1. The CDR3 sequence: CASSPEGGQYGYTF. In nucleotides, the CDR3 is TGCGCCAGCAGTCCTGAGGGGGGACAGTATGGCTACACCTTC.